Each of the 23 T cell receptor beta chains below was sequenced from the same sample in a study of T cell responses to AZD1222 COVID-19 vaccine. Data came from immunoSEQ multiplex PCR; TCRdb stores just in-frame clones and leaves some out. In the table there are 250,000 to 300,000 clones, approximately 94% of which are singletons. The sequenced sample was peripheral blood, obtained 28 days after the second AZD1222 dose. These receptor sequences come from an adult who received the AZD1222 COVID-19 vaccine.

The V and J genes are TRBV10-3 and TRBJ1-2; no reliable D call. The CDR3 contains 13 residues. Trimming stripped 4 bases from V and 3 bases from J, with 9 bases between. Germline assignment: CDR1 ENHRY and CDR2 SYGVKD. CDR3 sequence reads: CAISGGRDYGYTF. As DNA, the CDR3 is TGTGCCATCAGTGGTGGGCGCGACTATGGCTACACCTTC.

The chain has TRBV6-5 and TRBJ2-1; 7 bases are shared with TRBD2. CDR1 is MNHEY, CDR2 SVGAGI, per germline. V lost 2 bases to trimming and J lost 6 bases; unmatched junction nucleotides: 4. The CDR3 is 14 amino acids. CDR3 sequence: CASSYASGINEQFF. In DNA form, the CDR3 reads TGTGCCAGCAGTTACGCTAGCGGTATCAATGAGCAGTTCTTC.

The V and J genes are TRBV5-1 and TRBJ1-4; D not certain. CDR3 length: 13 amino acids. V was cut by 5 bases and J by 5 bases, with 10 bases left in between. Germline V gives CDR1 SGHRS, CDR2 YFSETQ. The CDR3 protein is CASREIGNEKLFF. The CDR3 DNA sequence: TGCGCCAGCAGGGAGATAGGGAATGAAAAACTGTTTTTT.

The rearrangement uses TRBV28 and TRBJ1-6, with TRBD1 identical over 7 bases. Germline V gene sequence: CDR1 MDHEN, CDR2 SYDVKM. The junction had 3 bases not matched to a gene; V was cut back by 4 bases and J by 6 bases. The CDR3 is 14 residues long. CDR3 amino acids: CASSSGTVNSPLHF. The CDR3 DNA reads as TGTGCCAGCAGTTCCGGGACAGTTAATTCACCCCTCCACTTT. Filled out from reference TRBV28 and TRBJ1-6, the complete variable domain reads DVKVTQSSRYLVKRTGEKVFLECVQDMDHENMFWYRQDPGLGLRLIYFSYDVKMKEKGDIPEGYSVSREKKERFSLILESASTNQTSMYLCASSSGTVNSPLHFGNGTRLTVT.

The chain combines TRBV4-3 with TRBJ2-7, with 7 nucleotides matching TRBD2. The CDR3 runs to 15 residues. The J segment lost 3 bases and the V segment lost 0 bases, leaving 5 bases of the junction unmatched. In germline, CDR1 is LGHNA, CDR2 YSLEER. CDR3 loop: CASSQERGINYEQYF. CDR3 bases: TGCGCCAGCAGCCAAGAGCGGGGGATCAACTACGAGCAGTACTTC.

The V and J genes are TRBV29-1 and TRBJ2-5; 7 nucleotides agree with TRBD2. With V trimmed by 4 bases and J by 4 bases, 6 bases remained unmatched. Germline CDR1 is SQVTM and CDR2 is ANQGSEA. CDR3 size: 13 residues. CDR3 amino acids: CSVGGGKGETQYF. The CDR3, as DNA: TGCAGCGTTGGCGGGGGAAAGGGAGAGACCCAGTACTTC.

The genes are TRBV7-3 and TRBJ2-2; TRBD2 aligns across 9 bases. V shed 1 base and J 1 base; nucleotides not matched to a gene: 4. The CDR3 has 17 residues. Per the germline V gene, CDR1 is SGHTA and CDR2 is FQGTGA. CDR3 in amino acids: CASSLIPAGGNTGELFF. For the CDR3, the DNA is TGTGCCAGCAGCTTAATTCCAGCGGGGGGGAACACCGGGGAGCTGTTTTTT.

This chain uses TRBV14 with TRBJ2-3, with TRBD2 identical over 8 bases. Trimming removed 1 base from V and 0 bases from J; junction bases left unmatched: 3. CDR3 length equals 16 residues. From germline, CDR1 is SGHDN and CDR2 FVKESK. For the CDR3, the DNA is TGTGCCAGCAGCCAAGGGACTAGCACTAGCACAGATACGCAGTATTTT. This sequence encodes CASSQGTSTSTDTQYF.

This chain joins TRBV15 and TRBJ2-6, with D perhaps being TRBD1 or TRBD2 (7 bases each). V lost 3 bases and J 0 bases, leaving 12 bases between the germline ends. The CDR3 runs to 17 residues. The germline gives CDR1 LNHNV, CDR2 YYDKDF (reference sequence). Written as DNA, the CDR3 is TGTGCCACCAGCAGGGGGGGGACAGTCTCTGGGGCCAACGTCCTGACTTTC. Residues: CATSRGGTVSGANVLTF.

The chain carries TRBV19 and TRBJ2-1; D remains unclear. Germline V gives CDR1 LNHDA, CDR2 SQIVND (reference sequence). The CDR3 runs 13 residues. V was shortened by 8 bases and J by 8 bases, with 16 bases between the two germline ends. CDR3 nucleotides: TGTGCCAGTTCCTCGAGATCTAACGATGAGCAGTTCTTC. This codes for CASSSRSNDEQFF.

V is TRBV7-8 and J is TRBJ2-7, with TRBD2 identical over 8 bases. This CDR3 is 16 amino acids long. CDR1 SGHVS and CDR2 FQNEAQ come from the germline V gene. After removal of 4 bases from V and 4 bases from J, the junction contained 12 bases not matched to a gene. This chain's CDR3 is CASSSPGGAGSYEQYF. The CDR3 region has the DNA TGTGCCAGCAGCTCTCCGGGGGGGGCAGGGTCTTACGAGCAGTACTTC.

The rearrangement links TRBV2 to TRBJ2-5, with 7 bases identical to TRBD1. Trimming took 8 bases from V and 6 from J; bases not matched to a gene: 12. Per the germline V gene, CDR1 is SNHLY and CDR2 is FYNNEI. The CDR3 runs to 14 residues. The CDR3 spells CASPGQSVRQTQYF. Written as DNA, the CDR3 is TGTGCCAGCCCGGGACAGTCCGTGCGGCAGACCCAGTACTTC.

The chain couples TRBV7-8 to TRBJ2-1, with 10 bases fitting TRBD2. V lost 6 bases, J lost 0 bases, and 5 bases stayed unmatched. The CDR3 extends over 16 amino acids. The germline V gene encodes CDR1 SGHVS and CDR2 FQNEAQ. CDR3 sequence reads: CASRPASGSSYNEQFF. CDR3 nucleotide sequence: TGTGCCAGCAGGCCCGCTAGCGGGAGCTCCTACAATGAGCAGTTCTTC.

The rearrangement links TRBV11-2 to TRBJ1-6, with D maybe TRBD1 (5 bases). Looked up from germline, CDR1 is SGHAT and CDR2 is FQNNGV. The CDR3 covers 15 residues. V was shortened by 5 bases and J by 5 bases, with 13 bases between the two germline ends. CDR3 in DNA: TGTGCCAGCAGCCCGGGGGGAGCGGATAATTCACCCCTCCACTTT. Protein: CASSPGGADNSPLHF.

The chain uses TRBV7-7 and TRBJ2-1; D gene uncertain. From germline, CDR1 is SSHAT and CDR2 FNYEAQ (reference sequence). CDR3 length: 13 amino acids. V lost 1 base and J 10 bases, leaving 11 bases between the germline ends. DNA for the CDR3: TGTGCCAGCAGCTTAGACATGTTAAACGAGCAGTTCTTC. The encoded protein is CASSLDMLNEQFF.

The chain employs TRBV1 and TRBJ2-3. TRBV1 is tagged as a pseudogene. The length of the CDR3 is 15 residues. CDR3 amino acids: CTSSQVEGGTDTQYF. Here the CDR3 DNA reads TGCACCAGCAGCCAAGTGGAGGGGGGCACAGATACGCAGTATTTT.

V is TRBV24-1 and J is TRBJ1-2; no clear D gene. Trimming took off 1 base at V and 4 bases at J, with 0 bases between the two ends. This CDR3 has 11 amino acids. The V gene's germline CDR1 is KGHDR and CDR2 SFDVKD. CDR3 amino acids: CATSDFYGYTF. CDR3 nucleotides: TGTGCCACCAGTGATTTCTATGGCTACACCTTC.

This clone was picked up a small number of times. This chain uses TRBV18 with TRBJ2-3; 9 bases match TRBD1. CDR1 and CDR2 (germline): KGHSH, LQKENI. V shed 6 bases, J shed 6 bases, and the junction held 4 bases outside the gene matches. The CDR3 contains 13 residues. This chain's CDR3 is CASSLTGGDTQYF. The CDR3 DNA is TGTGCCAGCTCCCTCACAGGGGGCGATACGCAGTATTTT.

The CDR3 DNA is TGTGCCAGCAGTGAGATTTGGGGCGGGGGCTCTGGGGCCAACGTCCTGACTTTC. This gives the protein CASSEIWGGGSGANVLTF. This chain links TRBV25-1 with TRBJ2-6, with 7 positions matching TRBD2. This CDR3 region has 18 residues. Germline CDR1 and CDR2: MGHDK and SYGVNS. V dropped 3 bases and J dropped 0; count of bases not matched to a gene: 8. The entire variable domain, with the rest obtained from reference TRBV25-1 and TRBJ2-6, is as follows: EADIYQTPRYLVIGTGKKITLECSQTMGHDKMYWYQQDPGMELHLIHYSYGVNSTEKGDLSSESTVSRIRTEHFPLTLESARPSHTSQYLCASSEIWGGGSGANVLTFGAGSRLTVL.

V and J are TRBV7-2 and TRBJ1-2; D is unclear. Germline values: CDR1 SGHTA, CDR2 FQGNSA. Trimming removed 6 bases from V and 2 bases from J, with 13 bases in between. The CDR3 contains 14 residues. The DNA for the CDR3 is TGTGCCAGCAGAAATAGGACTAGAAACTATGGCTACACCTTC. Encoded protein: CASRNRTRNYGYTF. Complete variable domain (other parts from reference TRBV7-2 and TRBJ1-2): GAGVSQSPSNKVTEKGKDVELRCDPISGHTALYWYRQSLGQGLEFLIYFQGNSAPDKSGLPSDRFSAERTGGSVSTLTIQRTQQEDSAVYLCASRNRTRNYGYTFGSGTRLTVV.

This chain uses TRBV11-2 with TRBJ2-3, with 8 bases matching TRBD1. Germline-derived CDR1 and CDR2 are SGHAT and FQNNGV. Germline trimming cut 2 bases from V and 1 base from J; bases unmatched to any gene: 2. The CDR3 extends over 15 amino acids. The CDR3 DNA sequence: TGTGCCAGCAGCTTACCGGACAGGGGCACAGATACGCAGTATTTT. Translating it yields CASSLPDRGTDTQYF.

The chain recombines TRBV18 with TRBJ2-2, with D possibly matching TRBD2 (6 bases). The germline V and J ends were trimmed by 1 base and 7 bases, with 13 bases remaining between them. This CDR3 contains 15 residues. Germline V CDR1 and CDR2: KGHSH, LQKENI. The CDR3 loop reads CASSPRRRDGGELFF. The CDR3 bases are TGTGCCAGCTCACCACGGCGGCGGGACGGCGGGGAGCTGTTTTTT.

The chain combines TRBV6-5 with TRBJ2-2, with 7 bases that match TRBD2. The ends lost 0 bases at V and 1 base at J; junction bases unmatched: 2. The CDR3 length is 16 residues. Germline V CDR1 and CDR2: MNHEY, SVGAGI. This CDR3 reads CASSYSAGVNTGELFF. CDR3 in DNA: TGTGCCAGCAGTTACTCCGCGGGGGTGAACACCGGGGAGCTGTTTTTT.